The rows below give T cell receptor beta chains drawn from one sample of a study of tumor-infiltrating lymphocytes in primary liver carcinoma. One entry per CDR3 protein results from TCRdb running MiXCR on the multiplex PCR reads. Counted here are approximately 73,000 distinct CDR3 sequences, around 75% occurring once; the ten biggest clones make up approximately 14%. Specimen: liver tumor tissue from sampling region 4. The receptors were gathered from a woman aged 55 to 70 with primary liver carcinoma and hepatitis B virus infection. CDR3s include the opening cysteine and the closing phenylalanine or tryptophan. Fields, in order: D gene, clone size, V gene, J gene, CDR3 DNA, CDR3 protein. A D gene is named only where the DNA matches it firmly. The size entry is marked missing in some rows and otherwise reads once, few, many or a size class.

>NA|NA|TRBV11-3|TRBJ2-3
TGTGCTAGCAGCCAGCGGTCCGGGACAGTGACTAGCATAGATACGCAGTATTTT
CASSQRSGTVTSIDTQYF
>TRBD1|many|TRBV12-3/TRBV12-4|TRBJ1-5
TGTGCCAGCAGTTTAACAGGGGGCGTCGGTCAGCCCCAGCATTTT
CASSLTGGVGQPQHF
>NA|NA|TRBV6-6|TRBJ1-1
TGTGCCAGCAGCGGTATCCAGTACACTGAAGCTTTCTTT
CASSGIQYTEAFF
>NA|NA|TRBV12-5|TRBJ1-2
TGTGCTAGTGGTTTGGTACCCACGCATTCGGTGAGGGGCTACACCTTC
CASGLVPTHSVRGYTF
>TRBD2|NA|TRBV28|TRBJ2-2
TGTGCCAGTGGCGGGACTAGCAGGATTAGAATTGCCGGGGAGCTGTTTTTT
CASGGTSRIRIAGELFF
>TRBD1|many|TRBV28|TRBJ1-2
TGTGCCAGCAGTTCACTCGGACAGGGGGCCTACTATGGCTACACCTTC
CASSSLGQGAYYGYTF
>NA|NA|TRBV6-5|TRBJ1-6
TGTGCCAGCAGTTACCGGCGCTATAATTCACCCCTCCACTTT
CASSYRRYNSPLHF
>NA|NA|TRBV18|TRBJ2-1
TGTGCCAGCTCTCTCAACAGGAACACCTACAATGAGCAGTTCTTC
CASSLNRNTYNEQFF
>NA|once|TRBV11-2|TRBJ2-3
TGTGCGAGAAGCAACCAGGGGACATTCTTATCAGACACGCAGTATTTT
CARSNQGTFLSDTQYF
>TRBD2|many|TRBV18|TRBJ2-3
TGTGCCAGCTCCTTCTTAGGACTAGCGGGAACAGATACGCAGTATTTT
CASSFLGLAGTDTQYF
>NA|once|TRBV5-1|TRBJ2-1
TGCGCCAGCAATCTATTGGGTGGGGGCTCCTACGATGAACAGTTCTTC
CASNLLGGGSYDEQFF
>NA|NA|TRBV12-3/TRBV12-4|TRBJ1-5
TGTGCCAGCAGCCCAACAGAGAATAGCAAACAGCCCCAGCATTTT
CASSPTENSKQPQHF
>TRBD2|NA|TRBV11-2|TRBJ2-1
TGTGCCAGCATCCACCCCGACGGGGGGGGGAATGGGCAGTTCTTC
CASIHPDGGGNGQFF
>TRBD2|NA|TRBV12-3/TRBV12-4|TRBJ2-1
TGTACAAGCCTATTAGCGGGAGAGAGAAATGAGCAGTTCTTC
CTSLLAGERNEQFF
>NA|many|TRBV5-1|TRBJ2-7
TGCGCCAGCAGACGACAGGAGACCTACGAGCAGTACTTC
CASRRQETYEQYF
>NA|NA|TRBV11-2|TRBJ2-3
TGTGCCTGCAGCCAGGCCGGGCGGGCAGATACGCAGTATTTT
CACSQAGRADTQYF
>TRBD2|NA|TRBV7-9|TRBJ2-4
TGTGCCAGCAGCGACACTTTGACTAGCGGGAGGGGGATACCGCGAAACATTCAGTACTTC
CASSDTLTSGRGIPRNIQYF
>NA|many|TRBV28|TRBJ2-2
TGTGCCAGCAGTCAGGGAGGTGGAAACACCGGGGAGCTGTTTTTT
CASSQGGGNTGELFF
>NA|many|TRBV7-9|TRBJ2-7
TGTGCCAGCAGCTTAGGGGGGGCACGGGGCGAGCAGTACTTC
CASSLGGARGEQYF
>NA|many|TRBV6-1|TRBJ2-6
TGTGCCAGCAGTGAAGAAGCAGGGCCAGGGGCCAACGTCCTGACTTTC
CASSEEAGPGANVLTF
>NA|NA|TRBV11-2|TRBJ2-2
TGTGCCAGCGGTTTGGGACCTACAGGCGGGGAGCTGTTTTTT
CASGLGPTGGELFF
>NA|NA|TRBV29-1|TRBJ2-3
TGCAGCATGTCCCGAGTCCTTGGAACCGGAAGCACAGATACGCAGTATTTT
CSMSRVLGTGSTDTQYF
>NA|NA|TRBV11-2|TRBJ2-1
TGTGCCAGCAGCTCAAAAGTGGGGACGCATGAGCAGTTCTTC
CASSSKVGTHEQFF
>TRBD2|NA|TRBV29-1|TRBJ2-5
TGCAGCCCGGGTAGCGGGGGAAGGGGTATAGGGACCCAGTACTTC
CSPGSGGRGIGTQYF
>TRBD1|NA|TRBV20-1|TRBJ1-1
TGCAGTGCTAGGGAAGCCACAGGGGTCACTGAAGCTTTCTTT
CSAREATGVTEAFF
>NA|NA|TRBV11-2|TRBJ1-4
TGTGCCGGCAGCCCCACCCGACAGGCTGCAACTAATGAAAAGCTGTTTTTT
CAGSPTRQAATNEKLFF
>TRBD2|NA|TRBV28|TRBJ2-7
TGTGCCAGCAGTACCTCCAGGACAGGGCGGACTAGCGGTTACGAGCAGTACTTC
CASSTSRTGRTSGYEQYF
>NA|NA|TRBV11-2|TRBJ2-5
TGTGCCAGCAGCTTAGGGCTGGGATCGAAAGAGACCCAGTACTTC
CASSLGLGSKETQYF
>NA|medium-sized|TRBV5-4|TRBJ1-2
TGTGCCAGCAGCTTGGCTCCACGCGGGACTGGATATGGCTACACCTTC
CASSLAPRGTGYGYTF
>TRBD2|NA|TRBV29-1|TRBJ2-1
TGCAGCGTTGAATGGCTAGCGGAATCCTATAATGAGCAGTCCTTC
CSVEWLAESYNEQSF
>NA|NA|TRBV6-6|TRBJ2-3
TGTGTCAGCAGTTACTCGAGGGAGGCCAGCACAGATATGCAGTATTTT
CVSSYSREASTDMQYF
>TRBD2|NA|TRBV29-1|TRBJ2-7
TGCAGCGCGACGAGGACTAGCGTCAACGGGCAGTACTTC
CSATRTSVNGQYF
>TRBD1|NA|TRBV6-6|TRBJ1-1
TGTGCCAGCAGCCGGGGACAGGGGACCGTAGGCACTGAAGCTCTCTTT
CASSRGQGTVGTEALF
>TRBD2|NA|TRBV9|TRBJ2-3
TGTGCCAGCAGCGTAGCTAGCGGAGGTACGCAGTATTTT
CASSVASGGTQYF
>TRBD1|NA|TRBV4-1|TRBJ2-3
TGCGTCAGCAGCCAAACAGGCAGGGGGCCTACAGATACGCAGTATTTT
CVSSQTGRGPTDTQYF
>NA|once|TRBV11-2|TRBJ2-7
TGTGCCAGCAACCCCAGGGGAGGGTACTACGATCAGTACTTC
CASNPRGGYYDQYF
>NA|NA|TRBV5-8|TRBJ2-3
TGTGCCAGCAGCTTGTCATTTCGAACAGATATGCAGTATTTT
CASSLSFRTDMQYF
>TRBD1|NA|TRBV5-6|TRBJ2-3
TGTGCCAGCTCCTCGAAAGGGGGCCATATGGATACGCAGTATTTT
CASSSKGGHMDTQYF
>NA|NA|TRBV11-2|TRBJ1-2
TGTGCCAGCAGCCACGAGACACCGGAGGGGTTCTATGACTACACCTTC
CASSHETPEGFYDYTF
>NA|NA|TRBV28|TRBJ2-7
TGTACCAGCAGTACTACCGCCGGGACGGTCCACGAGCAGTACTTC
CTSSTTAGTVHEQYF
>TRBD1|NA|TRBV6-5|TRBJ1-5
TGTGCCAGCAGTCCCAGATCCGTAAGACAGGGGGCTGGGCAGCCCCAGCATTTT
CASSPRSVRQGAGQPQHF
>NA|many|TRBV5-1|TRBJ2-1
TGCGCCAGCAGCCCCGGGACCTCCTACAATGAGCAGTTCTTC
CASSPGTSYNEQFF
>TRBD1|NA|TRBV6-5|TRBJ2-3
TGTGCCAGCAGCTGGACAGGGAGCACAGATACGCAGTATTTT
CASSWTGSTDTQYF
>TRBD2|NA|TRBV7-3|TRBJ2-2
TGTGCCAACTCTGCGGGAGTTAACACCGGGGAGCTGTTTTTT
CANSAGVNTGELFF
>NA|NA|TRBV11-2|TRBJ2-3
TGTGCCAGCAGCTCAGTTGGAAGCGCAGATACGCAGTATTTT
CASSSVGSADTQYF
>NA|NA|TRBV12-3/TRBV12-4|TRBJ2-5
TGTGCTAGCAGATTTCGAGAGACCCAGTACTTC
CASRFRETQYF
>TRBD2|medium-sized|TRBV11-2|TRBJ2-1
TGTGCCAGCAGCTTCTGGGGGAGGGCCTACAATGAGCAGTTCTTC
CASSFWGRAYNEQFF
>NA|NA|TRBV6-5|TRBJ2-3
TGTCGCAGCAGTTACGGAGATACGCAGTATTTT
CRSSYGDTQYF
>TRBD2|NA|TRBV12-3/TRBV12-4|TRBJ2-1
TGCGCCAGCAGACAGGGGACTAGCGGCCACTCCTACAATGAACAGTTCTTC
CASRQGTSGHSYNEQFF
>NA|NA|TRBV11-1|TRBJ1-1
TGTGCTAGCAGATTAGGCAGGGGAGGGACTGGAGCTTTCTTT
CASRLGRGGTGAFF